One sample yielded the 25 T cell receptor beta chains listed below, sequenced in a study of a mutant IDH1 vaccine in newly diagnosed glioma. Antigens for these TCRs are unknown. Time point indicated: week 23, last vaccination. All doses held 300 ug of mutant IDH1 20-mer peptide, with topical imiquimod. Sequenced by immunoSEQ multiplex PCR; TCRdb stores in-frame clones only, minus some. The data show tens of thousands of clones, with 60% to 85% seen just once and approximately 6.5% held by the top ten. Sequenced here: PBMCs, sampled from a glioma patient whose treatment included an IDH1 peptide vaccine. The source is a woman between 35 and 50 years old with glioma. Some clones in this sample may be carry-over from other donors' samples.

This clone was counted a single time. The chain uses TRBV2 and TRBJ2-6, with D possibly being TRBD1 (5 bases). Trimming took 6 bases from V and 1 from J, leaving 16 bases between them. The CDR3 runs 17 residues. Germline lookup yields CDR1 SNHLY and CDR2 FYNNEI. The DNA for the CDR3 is TGTGCCAGCAGCCCCCCCAGGGCAGAATCTGGGGCCAACGTCCTGACTTTC. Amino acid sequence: CASSPPRAESGANVLTF.

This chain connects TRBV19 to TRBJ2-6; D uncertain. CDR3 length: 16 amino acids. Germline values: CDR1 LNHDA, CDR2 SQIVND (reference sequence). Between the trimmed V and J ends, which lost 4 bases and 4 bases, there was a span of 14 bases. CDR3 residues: CASSTPSDGGANVLTF. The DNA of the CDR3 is TGTGCCAGTAGTACCCCCAGTGATGGGGGGGCCAACGTCCTGACTTTC.

The CDR3 DNA sequence: TGTGCCAGTAGTCCCCGGCCCGGGGCGCGTAGCAATCAGCCCCAGCATTTT. Translating it yields CASSPRPGARSNQPQHF. This rearrangement joins TRBV19 to TRBJ1-5, with D perhaps TRBD1 (5 bases). Germline V CDR1 and CDR2: LNHDA, SQIVND (reference sequence). The CDR3 extends over 17 amino acids. V was trimmed by 5 bases and J by 0 bases, leaving 17 bases between them.

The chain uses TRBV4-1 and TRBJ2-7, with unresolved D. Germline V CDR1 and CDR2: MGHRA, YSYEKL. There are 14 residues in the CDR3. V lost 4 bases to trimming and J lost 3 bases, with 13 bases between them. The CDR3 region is CASSPSLVIYEQYF. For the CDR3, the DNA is TGCGCCAGCAGCCCCTCCCTGGTAATCTACGAGCAGTACTTC.

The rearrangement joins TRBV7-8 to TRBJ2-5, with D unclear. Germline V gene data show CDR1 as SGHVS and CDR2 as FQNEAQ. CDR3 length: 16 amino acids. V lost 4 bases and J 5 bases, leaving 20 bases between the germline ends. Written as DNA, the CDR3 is TGTGCCAGCAGCTCAACAACTGGGATTCTCGGGGAGACCCAGTACTTC. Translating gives CASSSTTGILGETQYF.

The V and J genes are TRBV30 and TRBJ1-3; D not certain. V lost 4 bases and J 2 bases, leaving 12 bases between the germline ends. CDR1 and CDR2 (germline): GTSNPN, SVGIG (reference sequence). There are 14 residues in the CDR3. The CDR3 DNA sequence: TGTGCCTGGAAACCACAAATGGCTGGAAACACCATATATTTT. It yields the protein CAWKPQMAGNTIYF.

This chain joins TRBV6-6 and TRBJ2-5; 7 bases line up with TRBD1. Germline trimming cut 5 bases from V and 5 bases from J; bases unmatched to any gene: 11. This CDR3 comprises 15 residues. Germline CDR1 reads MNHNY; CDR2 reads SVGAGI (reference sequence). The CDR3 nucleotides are TGTGCCAGCAGTACCACAGGGGCCATGAGGGAGACCCAGTACTTC. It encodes CASSTTGAMRETQYF.

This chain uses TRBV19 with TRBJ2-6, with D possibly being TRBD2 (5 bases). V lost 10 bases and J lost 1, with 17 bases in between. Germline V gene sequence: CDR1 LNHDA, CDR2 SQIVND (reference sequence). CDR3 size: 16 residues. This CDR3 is CATRSSGRSGANVLTF. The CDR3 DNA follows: TGTGCCACCAGGTCATCTGGGAGATCTGGGGCCAACGTCCTGACTTTC.

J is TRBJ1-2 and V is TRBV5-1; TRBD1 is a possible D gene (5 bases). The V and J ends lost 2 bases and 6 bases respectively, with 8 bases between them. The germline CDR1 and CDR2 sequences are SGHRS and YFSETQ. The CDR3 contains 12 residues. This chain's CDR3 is CASSFQGDGYTF. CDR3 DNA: TGCGCCAGCAGCTTCCAGGGAGATGGCTACACCTTC.

As DNA, the CDR3 is TGCAGCGGGAGATTCACAGATACGCAGTATTTT. Translating it yields CSGRFTDTQYF. This chain connects TRBV29-1 to TRBJ2-3; D gene ambiguous. This CDR3 comprises 11 residues. Germline V gene lookup returns CDR1 SQVTM and CDR2 ANQGSEA. Trimming removed 7 bases at V and 2 bases at J, with 7 bases between.

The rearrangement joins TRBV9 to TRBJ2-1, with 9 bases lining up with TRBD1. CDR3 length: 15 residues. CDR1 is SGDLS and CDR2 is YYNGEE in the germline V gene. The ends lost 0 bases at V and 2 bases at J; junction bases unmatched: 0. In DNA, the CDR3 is TGTGCCAGCAGCGTAGGACAGGGGGCCTACAATGAGCAGTTCTTC. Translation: CASSVGQGAYNEQFF.

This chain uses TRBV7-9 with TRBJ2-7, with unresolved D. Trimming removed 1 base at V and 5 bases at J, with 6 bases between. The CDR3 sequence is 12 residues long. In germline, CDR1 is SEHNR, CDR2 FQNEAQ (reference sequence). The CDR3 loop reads CASSLGQNEQYF. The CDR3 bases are TGTGCCAGCAGCTTAGGGCAGAACGAGCAGTACTTC.

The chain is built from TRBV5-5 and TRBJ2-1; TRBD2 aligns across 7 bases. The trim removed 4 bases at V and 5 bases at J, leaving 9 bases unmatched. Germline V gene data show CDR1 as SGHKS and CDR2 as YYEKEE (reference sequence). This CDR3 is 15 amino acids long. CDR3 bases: TGTGCCAGCAGCGTTAGCGGGCCACAAGACAATGAGCAGTTCTTC. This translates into CASSVSGPQDNEQFF.

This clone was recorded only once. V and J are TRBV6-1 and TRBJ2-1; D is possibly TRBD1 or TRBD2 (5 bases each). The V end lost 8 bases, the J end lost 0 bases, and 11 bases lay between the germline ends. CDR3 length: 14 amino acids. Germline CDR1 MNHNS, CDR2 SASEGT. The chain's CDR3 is CASVGASSYNEQFF. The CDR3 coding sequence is TGTGCCAGCGTCGGGGCCAGCTCCTACAATGAGCAGTTCTTC.

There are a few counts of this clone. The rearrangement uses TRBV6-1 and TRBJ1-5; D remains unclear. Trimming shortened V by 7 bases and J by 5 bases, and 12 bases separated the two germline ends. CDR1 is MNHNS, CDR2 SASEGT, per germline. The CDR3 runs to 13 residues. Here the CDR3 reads CASTQDWDQPQHF. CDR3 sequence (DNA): TGTGCCAGCACTCAGGACTGGGATCAGCCCCAGCATTTT.

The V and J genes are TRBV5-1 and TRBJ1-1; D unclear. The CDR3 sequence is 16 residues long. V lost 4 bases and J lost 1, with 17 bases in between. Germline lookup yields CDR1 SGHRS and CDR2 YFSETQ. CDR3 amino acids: CASSVRPGGSNTEAFF. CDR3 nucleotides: TGCGCCAGCAGCGTTCGACCCGGAGGGTCGAACACTGAAGCTTTCTTT.

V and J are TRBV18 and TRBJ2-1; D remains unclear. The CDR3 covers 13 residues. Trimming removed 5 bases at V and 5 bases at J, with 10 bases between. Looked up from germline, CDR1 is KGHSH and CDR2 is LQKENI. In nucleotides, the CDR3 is TGTGCCAGCTCAAATGGCAGAAACAATGAGCAGTTCTTC. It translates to CASSNGRNNEQFF.

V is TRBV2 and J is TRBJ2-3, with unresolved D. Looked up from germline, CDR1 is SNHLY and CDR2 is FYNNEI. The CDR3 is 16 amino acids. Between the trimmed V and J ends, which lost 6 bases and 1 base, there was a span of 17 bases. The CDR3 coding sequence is TGTGCCAGCAGAGTAGTCGTCGTCAGCCGCACAGATACGCAGTATTTT. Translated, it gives CASRVVVVSRTDTQYF.

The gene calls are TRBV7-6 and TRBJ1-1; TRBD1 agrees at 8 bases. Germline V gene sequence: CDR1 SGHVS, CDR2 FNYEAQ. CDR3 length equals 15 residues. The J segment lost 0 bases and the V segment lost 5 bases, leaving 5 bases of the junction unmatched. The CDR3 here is CASSAQQGVNTEAFF. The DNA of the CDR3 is TGTGCCAGCAGCGCCCAACAGGGGGTGAACACTGAAGCTTTCTTT.

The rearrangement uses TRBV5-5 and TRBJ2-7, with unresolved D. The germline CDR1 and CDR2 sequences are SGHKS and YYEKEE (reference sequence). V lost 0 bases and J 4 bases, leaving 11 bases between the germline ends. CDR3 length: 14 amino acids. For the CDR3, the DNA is TGTGCCAGCAGCTTGGACGTCAGCAAATACGAGCAGTACTTC. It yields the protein CASSLDVSKYEQYF.

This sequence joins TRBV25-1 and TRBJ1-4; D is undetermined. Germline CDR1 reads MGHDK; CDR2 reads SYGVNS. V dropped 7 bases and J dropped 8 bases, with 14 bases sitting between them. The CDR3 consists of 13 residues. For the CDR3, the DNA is TGTGCCAGCAAGGGCAGGTTTTTCGAAAAACTGTTTTTT. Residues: CASKGRFFEKLFF.

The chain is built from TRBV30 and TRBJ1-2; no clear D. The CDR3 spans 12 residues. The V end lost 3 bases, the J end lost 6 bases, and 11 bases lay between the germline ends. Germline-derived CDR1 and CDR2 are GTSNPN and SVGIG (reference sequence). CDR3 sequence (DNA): TGTGCCTGGAGCCCACAGAGAGATGGCTACACCTTC. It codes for CAWSPQRDGYTF.

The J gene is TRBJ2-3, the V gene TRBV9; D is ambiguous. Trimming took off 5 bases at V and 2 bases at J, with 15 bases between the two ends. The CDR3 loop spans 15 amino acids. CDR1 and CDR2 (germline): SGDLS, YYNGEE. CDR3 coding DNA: TGTGCCAGCAGGCTGGAGAGCAGTCCCACAGATACGCAGTATTTT. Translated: CASRLESSPTDTQYF.

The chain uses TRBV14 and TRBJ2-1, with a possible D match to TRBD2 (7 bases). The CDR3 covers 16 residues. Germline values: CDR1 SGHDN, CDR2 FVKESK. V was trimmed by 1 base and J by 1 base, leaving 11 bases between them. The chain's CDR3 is CASSQVRGRSYNEQFF. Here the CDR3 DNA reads TGTGCCAGCAGCCAAGTGCGGGGGCGGTCCTACAATGAGCAGTTCTTC.

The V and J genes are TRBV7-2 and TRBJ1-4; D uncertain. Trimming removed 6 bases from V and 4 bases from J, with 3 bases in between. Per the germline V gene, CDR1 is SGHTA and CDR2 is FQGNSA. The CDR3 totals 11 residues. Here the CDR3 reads CASRLNEKLFF. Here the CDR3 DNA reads TGTGCCAGCAGGCTTAATGAAAAACTGTTTTTT.